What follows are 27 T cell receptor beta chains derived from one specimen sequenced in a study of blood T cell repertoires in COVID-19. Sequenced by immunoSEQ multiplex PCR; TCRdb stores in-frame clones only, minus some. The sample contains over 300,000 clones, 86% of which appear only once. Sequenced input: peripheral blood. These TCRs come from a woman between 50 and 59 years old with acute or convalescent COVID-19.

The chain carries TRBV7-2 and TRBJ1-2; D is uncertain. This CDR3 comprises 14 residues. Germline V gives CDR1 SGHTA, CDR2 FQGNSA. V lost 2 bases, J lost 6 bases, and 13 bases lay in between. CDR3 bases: TGTGCCAGCAGCTTATCAGGATGGGTGAATGGCTACACCTTC. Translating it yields CASSLSGWVNGYTF.

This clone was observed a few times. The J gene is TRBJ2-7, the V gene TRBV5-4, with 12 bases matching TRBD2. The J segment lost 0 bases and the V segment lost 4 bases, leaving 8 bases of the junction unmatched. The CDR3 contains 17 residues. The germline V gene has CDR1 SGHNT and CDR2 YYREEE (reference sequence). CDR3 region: CASSASGLAGYSYEQYF. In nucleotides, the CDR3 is TGTGCCAGCAGCGCGTCCGGACTAGCGGGATACTCCTACGAGCAGTACTTC.

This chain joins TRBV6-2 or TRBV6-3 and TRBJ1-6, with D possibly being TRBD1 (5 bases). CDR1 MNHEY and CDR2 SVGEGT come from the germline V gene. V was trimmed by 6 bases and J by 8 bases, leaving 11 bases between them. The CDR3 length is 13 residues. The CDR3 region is CASSKVRDSPLHF. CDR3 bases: TGTGCCAGCAGCAAGGTCAGGGATTCACCCCTCCACTTT.

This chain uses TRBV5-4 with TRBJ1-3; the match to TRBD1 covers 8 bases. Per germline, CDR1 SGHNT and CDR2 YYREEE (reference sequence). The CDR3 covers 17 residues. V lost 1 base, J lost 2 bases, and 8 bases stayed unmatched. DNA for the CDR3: TGTGCCAGCAGCTTGCTTTTAGGACAGGGCGCTGGAAACACCATATATTTT. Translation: CASSLLLGQGAGNTIYF. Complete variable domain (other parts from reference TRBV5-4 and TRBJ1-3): ETGVTQSPTHLIKTRGQQVTLRCSSQSGHNTVSWYQQALGQGPQFIFQYYREEENGRGNFPPRFSGLQFPNYSSELNVNALELDDSALYLCASSLLLGQGAGNTIYFGEGSWLTVV.

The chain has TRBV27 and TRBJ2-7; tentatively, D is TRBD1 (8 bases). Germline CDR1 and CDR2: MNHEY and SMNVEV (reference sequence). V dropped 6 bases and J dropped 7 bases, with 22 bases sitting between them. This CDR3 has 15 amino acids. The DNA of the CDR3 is TGTGCCAGCAGACCCACAGGGGGGGTTCCGAGGGAGCAGTACTTC. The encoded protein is CASRPTGGVPREQYF.

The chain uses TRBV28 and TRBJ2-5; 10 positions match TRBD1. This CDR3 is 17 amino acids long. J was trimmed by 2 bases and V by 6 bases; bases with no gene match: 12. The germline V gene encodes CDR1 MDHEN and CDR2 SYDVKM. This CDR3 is CASRTPSPGQGQETQYF. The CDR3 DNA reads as TGTGCCAGCAGAACACCCTCCCCGGGACAGGGGCAAGAGACCCAGTACTTC. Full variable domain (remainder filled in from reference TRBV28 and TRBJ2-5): DVKVTQSSRYLVKRTGEKVFLECVQDMDHENMFWYRQDPGLGLRLIYFSYDVKMKEKGDIPEGYSVSREKKERFSLILESASTNQTSMYLCASRTPSPGQGQETQYFGPGTRLLVL.

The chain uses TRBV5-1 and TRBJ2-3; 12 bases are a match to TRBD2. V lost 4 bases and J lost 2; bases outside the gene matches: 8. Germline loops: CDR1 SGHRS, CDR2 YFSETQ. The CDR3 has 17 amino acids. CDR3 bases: TGCGCCAGCAGCCCGGCGACTAGCGGGGGACCCACAGATACGCAGTATTTT. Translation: CASSPATSGGPTDTQYF.

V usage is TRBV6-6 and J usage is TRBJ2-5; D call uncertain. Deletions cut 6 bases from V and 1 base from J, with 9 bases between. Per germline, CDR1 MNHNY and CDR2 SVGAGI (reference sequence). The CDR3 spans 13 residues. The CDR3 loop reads CASSQVLQETQYF. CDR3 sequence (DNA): TGTGCCAGCAGCCAGGTACTCCAAGAGACCCAGTACTTC.

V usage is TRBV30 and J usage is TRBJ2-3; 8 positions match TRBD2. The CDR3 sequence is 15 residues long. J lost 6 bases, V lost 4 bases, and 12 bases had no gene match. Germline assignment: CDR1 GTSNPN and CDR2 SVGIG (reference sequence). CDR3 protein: CAWKNGGLAEDTQYF. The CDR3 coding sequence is TGTGCCTGGAAAAATGGAGGACTAGCTGAGGATACGCAGTATTTT.

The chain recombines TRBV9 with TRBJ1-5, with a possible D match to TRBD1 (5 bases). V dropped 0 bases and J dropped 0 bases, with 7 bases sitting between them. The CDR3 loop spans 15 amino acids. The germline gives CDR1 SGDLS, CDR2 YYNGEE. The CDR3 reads CASSVGGASNQPQHF. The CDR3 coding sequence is TGTGCCAGCAGCGTAGGCGGGGCTAGCAATCAGCCCCAGCATTTT.

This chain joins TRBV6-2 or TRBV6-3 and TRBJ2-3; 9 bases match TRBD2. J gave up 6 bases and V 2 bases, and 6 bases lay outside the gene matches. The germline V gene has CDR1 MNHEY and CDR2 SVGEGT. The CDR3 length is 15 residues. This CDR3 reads CASSYVRTSDDTQYF. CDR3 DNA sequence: TGTGCCAGCAGTTACGTAAGGACTAGCGACGATACGCAGTATTTT.

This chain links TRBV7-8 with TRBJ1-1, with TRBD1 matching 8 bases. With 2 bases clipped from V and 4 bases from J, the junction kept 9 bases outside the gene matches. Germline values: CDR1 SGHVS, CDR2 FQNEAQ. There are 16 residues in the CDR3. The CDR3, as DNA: TGTGCCAGCAGCTTAAGGCCAGGGGGCGATTTCACTGAAGCTTTCTTT. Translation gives CASSLRPGGDFTEAFF.

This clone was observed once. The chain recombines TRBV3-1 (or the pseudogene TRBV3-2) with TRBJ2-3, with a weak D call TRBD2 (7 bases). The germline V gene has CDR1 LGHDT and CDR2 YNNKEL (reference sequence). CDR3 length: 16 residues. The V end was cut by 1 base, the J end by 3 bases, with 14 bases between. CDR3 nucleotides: TGTGCCAGCAGCCAAGGGGCGAGGGGGGGGACAGATACGCAGTATTTT. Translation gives CASSQGARGGTDTQYF.

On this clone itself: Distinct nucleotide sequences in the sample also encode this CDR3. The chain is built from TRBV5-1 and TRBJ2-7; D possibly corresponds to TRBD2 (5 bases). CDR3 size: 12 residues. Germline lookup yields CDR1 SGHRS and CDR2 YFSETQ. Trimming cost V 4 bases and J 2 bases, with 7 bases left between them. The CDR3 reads CASSLGTYEQYF. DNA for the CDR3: TGCGCCAGCAGCCTCGGGACCTACGAGCAGTACTTC.

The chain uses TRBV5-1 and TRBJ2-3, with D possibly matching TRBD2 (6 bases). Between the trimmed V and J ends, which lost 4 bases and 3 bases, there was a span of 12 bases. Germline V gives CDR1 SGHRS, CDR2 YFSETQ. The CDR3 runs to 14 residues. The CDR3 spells CASSDQTSTDTQYF. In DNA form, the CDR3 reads TGCGCCAGCAGCGACCAGACTAGTACAGATACGCAGTATTTT.

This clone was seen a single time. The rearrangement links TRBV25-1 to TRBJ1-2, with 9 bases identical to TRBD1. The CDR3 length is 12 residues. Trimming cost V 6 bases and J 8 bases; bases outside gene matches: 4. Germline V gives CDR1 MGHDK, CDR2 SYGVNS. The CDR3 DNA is TGTGCCAGCAGACAGGGGGCCGGCGGCTACACCTTC. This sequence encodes CASRQGAGGYTF.

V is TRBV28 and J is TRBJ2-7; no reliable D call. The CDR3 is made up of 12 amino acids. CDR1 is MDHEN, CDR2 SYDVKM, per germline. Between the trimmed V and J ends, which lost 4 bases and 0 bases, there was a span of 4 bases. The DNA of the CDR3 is TGTGCCAGCAGTTCAATCTCCTACGAGCAGTACTTC. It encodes CASSSISYEQYF.

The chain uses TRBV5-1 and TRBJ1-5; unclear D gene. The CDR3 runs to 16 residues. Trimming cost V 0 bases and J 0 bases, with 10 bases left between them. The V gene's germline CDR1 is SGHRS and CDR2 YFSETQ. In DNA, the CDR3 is TGCGCCAGCAGCTTGGGGGAGGCAAATAGCAATCAGCCCCAGCATTTT. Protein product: CASSLGEANSNQPQHF.

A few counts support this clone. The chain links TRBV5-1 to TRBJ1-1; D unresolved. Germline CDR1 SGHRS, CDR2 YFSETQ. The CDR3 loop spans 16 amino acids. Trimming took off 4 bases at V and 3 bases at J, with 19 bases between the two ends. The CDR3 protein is CASSAVGGRVYTEAFF. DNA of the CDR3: TGCGCCAGCAGCGCGGTAGGAGGGCGCGTGTACACTGAAGCTTTCTTT.

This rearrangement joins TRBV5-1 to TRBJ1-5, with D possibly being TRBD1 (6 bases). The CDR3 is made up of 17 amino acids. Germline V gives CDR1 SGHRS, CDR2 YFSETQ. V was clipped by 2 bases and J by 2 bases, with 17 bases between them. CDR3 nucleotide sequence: TGCGCCAGCAGCTTTTTACCAGGGGAAGTCGGCAATCAGCCCCAGCATTTT. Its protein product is CASSFLPGEVGNQPQHF. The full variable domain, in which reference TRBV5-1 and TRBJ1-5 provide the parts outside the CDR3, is KAGVTQTPRYLIKTRGQQVTLSCSPISGHRSVSWYQQTPGQGLQFLFEYFSETQRNKGNFPGRFSGRQFSNSRSEMNVSTLELGDSALYLCASSFLPGEVGNQPQHFGDGTRLSIL.

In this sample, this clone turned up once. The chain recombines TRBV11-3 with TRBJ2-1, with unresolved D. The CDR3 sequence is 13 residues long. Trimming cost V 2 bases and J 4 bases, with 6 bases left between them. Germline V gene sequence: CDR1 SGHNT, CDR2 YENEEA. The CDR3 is CASSLYRYNEQFF. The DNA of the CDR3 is TGTGCCAGCAGCTTATACAGATACAATGAGCAGTTCTTC.

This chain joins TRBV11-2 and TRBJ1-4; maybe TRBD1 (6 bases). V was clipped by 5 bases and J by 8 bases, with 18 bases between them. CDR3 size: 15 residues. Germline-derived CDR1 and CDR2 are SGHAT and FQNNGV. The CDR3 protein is CASSPDRGAREKLFF. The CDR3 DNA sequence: TGTGCCAGCAGCCCTGACCGGGGGGCCCGGGAAAAACTGTTTTTT.

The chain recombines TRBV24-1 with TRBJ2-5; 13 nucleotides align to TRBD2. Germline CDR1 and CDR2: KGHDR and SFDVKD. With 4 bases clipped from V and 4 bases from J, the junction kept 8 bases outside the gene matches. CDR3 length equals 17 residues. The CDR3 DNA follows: TGTGCCACCAGTGACCGGACTAGCGGGAGATGGAGAGAGACCCAGTACTTC. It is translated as CATSDRTSGRWRETQYF.

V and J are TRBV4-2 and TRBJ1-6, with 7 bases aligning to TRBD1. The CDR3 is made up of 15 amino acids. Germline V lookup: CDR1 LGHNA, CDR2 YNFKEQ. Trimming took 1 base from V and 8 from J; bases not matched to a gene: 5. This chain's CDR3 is CASSQGRQGDSPLHF. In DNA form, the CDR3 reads TGTGCCAGCAGCCAAGGTCGACAGGGAGATTCACCCCTCCACTTT.

The CDR3 loop reads CASSAKRQGRETQYF. For the CDR3, the DNA is TGTGCCAGCAGCGCTAAGCGACAGGGCAGAGAGACCCAGTACTTC. The chain links TRBV9 to TRBJ2-5; the match to TRBD1 covers 7 bases. V was pared by 3 bases and J by 4 bases, with 9 bases of the junction left unmatched. Germline lookup yields CDR1 SGDLS and CDR2 YYNGEE. CDR3 length equals 15 residues.

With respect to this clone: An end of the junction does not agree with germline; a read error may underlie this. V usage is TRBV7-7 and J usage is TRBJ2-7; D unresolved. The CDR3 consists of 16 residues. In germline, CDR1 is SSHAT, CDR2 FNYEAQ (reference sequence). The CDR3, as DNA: TGTGCTAGCAGCTTAGTTAATATGCGGAGAGGCTACGAGCAGTACTTC. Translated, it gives CASSLVNMRRGYEQYF.

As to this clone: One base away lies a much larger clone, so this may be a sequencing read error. CDR3 nucleotides: TGTGCCAGCAGTCGGGACAGAAACACAGATACGCAGTATTTT. Residues: CASSRDRNTDTQYF. The chain has TRBV2 and TRBJ2-3; 7 nucleotides line up with TRBD1. Germline V gives CDR1 SNHLY, CDR2 FYNNEI. The CDR3 covers 14 residues. J gave up 2 bases and V 5 bases, and 4 bases lay outside the gene matches.